This T cell receptor (beta chain) emerged from a study of blood T cell repertoires in COVID-19. Study-level background: Acute and convalescent COVID-19 samples came from the United States, Italy and Spain. PBMCs, B-cell-depleted T cells, or T cells were the source of the cDNA or gDNA that made up the material.

In the original analysis: Estimated nucleated cell counts came from reference gene primer amplification. Data came from immunoSEQ multiplex PCR; TCRdb stores just in-frame clones and leaves some out. For V, J and clone size, that table is used; D and trimming come from the DNA. The table has 240,000 or so clones, about 70% seen once. V dropped 5 bases and J dropped 6; count of bases not matched to a gene: 7. Germline V gives CDR1 SQVTM, CDR2 ANQGSEA. This CDR3 contains 13 residues. Sequencing was performed on peripheral blood. The chain couples TRBV29-1 to TRBJ1-5, with 7 bases fitting TRBD1. This clonotype originated in a woman older than 75 with acute or convalescent COVID-19. CDR3 amino acids: CSVLTGRGQPQHF. CDR3 nucleotides: TGCAGCGTTTTGACAGGGAGAGGTCAGCCCCAGCATTTT.